One and the same sample provided the 19 T cell receptor beta chains below, sequenced in a study of neoadjuvant anti-PD-1 for oral cavity cancer. Some clones are missing from TCRdb's copy, which holds only in-frame ones; the method was immunoSEQ multiplex PCR. The sample comprises roughly 67,000 clones, about four fifths of which are singletons, and approximately 3.6% rests with the top ten. The source material was PBMCs, sampled before nivolumab (anti-PD-1) treatment. These receptors all come from a person between 40 and 79 years old with oral cavity squamous cell carcinoma.

V usage is TRBV5-1 and J usage is TRBJ1-3; no clear D. The CDR3 sequence is 15 residues long. V gave up 1 base and J gave up 4 bases, with 12 bases separating them. Germline V gives CDR1 SGHRS, CDR2 YFSETQ. As DNA, the CDR3 is TGCGCCAGCAGCTTGAGCCCCACTGGAGGAAACACCATATATTTT. This codes for CASSLSPTGGNTIYF.

The chain employs TRBV11-2 and TRBJ2-3, with D maybe TRBD1 (6 bases). Trimming left V 5 bases short and J 2 bases short, with 14 bases between. This CDR3 has 15 residues. The V gene's germline CDR1 is SGHAT and CDR2 FQNNGV. CDR3 sequence reads: CASSKLQGNTDTQYF. CDR3 in DNA: TGTGCCAGCAGCAAACTACAGGGTAACACAGATACGCAGTATTTT.

The chain has TRBV5-1 and TRBJ1-5; 10 bases match TRBD1. The ends lost 6 bases at V and 4 bases at J; junction bases unmatched: 4. Per the germline V gene, CDR1 is SGHRS and CDR2 is YFSETQ. The CDR3 covers 14 residues. The chain's CDR3 is CASKAGQGNQPQHF. DNA of the CDR3: TGCGCCAGCAAAGCGGGACAGGGGAATCAGCCCCAGCATTTT.

This clone appeared a few times. The chain recombines TRBV7-9 with TRBJ1-1; TRBD1 might be the D (6 bases). Between the trimmed V and J ends, which lost 4 bases and 4 bases, there was a span of 19 bases. From germline, CDR1 is SEHNR and CDR2 FQNEAQ (reference sequence). This CDR3 has 16 residues. CDR3 in amino acids: CASSYTGGGVGTEAFF. CDR3 sequence (DNA): TGTGCCAGCAGCTACACTGGCGGGGGCGTTGGCACTGAAGCTTTCTTT.

This chain connects TRBV28 to TRBJ1-2, with TRBD1 matching over 7 bases. Per germline, CDR1 MDHEN and CDR2 SYDVKM. The CDR3 sequence is 15 residues long. The trim removed 5 bases at V and 8 bases at J, leaving 14 bases unmatched. CDR3 in DNA: TGTGCCAGCAGTAGAGAAGGGGGCCTGCGAACCGGCTACACCTTC. Translated, it gives CASSREGGLRTGYTF.

This chain links TRBV28 with TRBJ2-2; 10 bases match TRBD2. The germline gives CDR1 MDHEN, CDR2 SYDVKM. The CDR3 sequence is 16 residues long. V trimming: 5 bases; J trimming: 2 bases; junction bases outside the gene matches: 5. For the CDR3, the DNA is TGTGCCAGCAGTCTAACTAGCGGGATTAACACCGGGGAGCTGTTTTTT. Translated, it gives CASSLTSGINTGELFF.

V and J are TRBV29-1 and TRBJ2-7; 7 positions match TRBD1. The CDR3 spans 15 residues. The germline V gene has CDR1 SQVTM and CDR2 ANQGSEA. The junction had 9 bases not matched to a gene; V was cut back by 1 base and J by 3 bases. DNA for the CDR3: TGCAGCGTTGAAGCCGGAGACAGGGAGAGCTACGAGCAGTACTTC. Amino acid sequence: CSVEAGDRESYEQYF.

The chain combines TRBV28 with TRBJ1-5, with a weak D call TRBD1 (5 bases). The CDR3 contains 14 residues. Trimming took off 7 bases at V and 6 bases at J, with 16 bases between the two ends. Germline CDR1 is MDHEN and CDR2 is SYDVKM. CDR3 in DNA: TGTGCCAGCACCAATTTCCGGGGGAGTCAGCCCCAGCATTTT. It specifies CASTNFRGSQPQHF.

This chain joins TRBV6-1 and TRBJ2-2; 9 bases agree with TRBD1. Trimming took 1 base from V and 6 from J; bases not matched to a gene: 12. The CDR3 has 18 amino acids. In germline, CDR1 is MNHNS, CDR2 SASEGT. As DNA, the CDR3 is TGTGCCAGCAGTGAAGATTTGGTCCGGACAGGGGTGTCCGGGGAGCTGTTTTTT. Protein sequence: CASSEDLVRTGVSGELFF.

This clone was counted only a few times. The genes are TRBV4-1 and TRBJ2-7; 15 positions match TRBD2. The V gene end was trimmed by 0 bases and the J gene end by 2 bases; junction bases not matched to a gene: 2. In germline, CDR1 is MGHRA, CDR2 YSYEKL. This CDR3 comprises 17 residues. The CDR3 region is CASSQDGLAGGAYEQYF. The CDR3 nucleotides are TGCGCCAGCAGCCAAGATGGACTAGCGGGGGGGGCCTACGAGCAGTACTTC.

This clone was observed a single time. For the CDR3, the DNA is TGTGCCTGGAGTGAGGGTGGAGAGACCCAGTACTTC. This codes for CAWSEGGETQYF. This chain connects TRBV30 to TRBJ2-5, with no clear D. V was shortened by 1 base and J by 4 bases, with 7 bases between the two germline ends. Germline V lookup: CDR1 GTSNPN, CDR2 SVGIG (reference sequence). This CDR3 has 12 residues.

This clone was counted only a few times. J is TRBJ1-2 and V is TRBV2; the match to TRBD1 covers 7 bases. The ends lost 6 bases at V and 2 bases at J; junction bases unmatched: 3. This CDR3 spans 13 amino acids. The V gene's germline CDR1 is SNHLY and CDR2 FYNNEI. The CDR3 sequence is CASREGQNYGYTF. In DNA form, the CDR3 reads TGTGCCAGCAGGGAGGGACAGAACTATGGCTACACCTTC. Full variable domain (outside the CDR3, taken from reference TRBV2 and TRBJ1-2): EPEVTQTPSHQVTQMGQEVILRCVPISNHLYFYWYRQILGQKVEFLVSFYNNEISEKSEIFDDQFSVERPDGSNFTLKIRSTKLEDSAMYFCASREGQNYGYTFGSGTRLTVV.

The rearrangement joins TRBV4-1 to TRBJ2-4; 7 positions match TRBD1. Losses at the gene ends were 4 bases for V and 5 bases for J; bases not matched to a gene: 5. CDR1 and CDR2 from the germline V gene are MGHRA and YSYEKL. The CDR3 runs to 14 residues. The CDR3 nucleotides are TGCGCCAGCAGCCCCCGGGACAGAGAAAACATTCAGTACTTC. It yields the protein CASSPRDRENIQYF.

The rearrangement uses TRBV6-5 and TRBJ2-3, with TRBD2 matching 8 bases. This CDR3 contains 16 residues. Germline CDR1 MNHEY, CDR2 SVGAGI. Trimming cost V 1 base and J 2 bases; bases outside gene matches: 5. The DNA of the CDR3 is TGTGCCAGCAGTTACTGGTTAGCGGGACCCACAGATACGCAGTATTTT. Amino acid sequence: CASSYWLAGPTDTQYF.

This clone was seen a single time. An end of the junction does not agree with germline; a read error may underlie this. J is TRBJ2-3 and V is TRBV20-1, with 7 nucleotides matching TRBD2. The CDR3 extends over 10 amino acids. Per the germline V gene, CDR1 is DFQATT and CDR2 is SNEGSKA (reference sequence). The DNA for the CDR3 is TGCAGTGCTAGAGCTCCCCGGGGGGATTTT. It translates to CSARAPRGDF.

The rearrangement joins TRBV4-2 to TRBJ2-2; D gene uncertain. Germline V gives CDR1 LGHNA, CDR2 YNFKEQ. The CDR3 length is 13 residues. Trimming removed 0 bases from V and 7 bases from J, with 6 bases in between. CDR3 region: CASSQDKGGELFF. CDR3 in DNA: TGTGCCAGCAGCCAAGATAAAGGCGGGGAGCTGTTTTTT.

This chain links TRBV10-2 with TRBJ2-1, with D perhaps being TRBD1 or TRBD2 (7 bases each). The CDR3 runs 16 residues. V was clipped by 5 bases and J by 0 bases, with 14 bases between them. In germline, CDR1 is WSHSY, CDR2 SAAADI. As DNA, the CDR3 is TGCGCCAGCAGTATCCAGGGGGAGGGCTCCTACAATGAGCAGTTCTTC. This codes for CASSIQGEGSYNEQFF.

The CDR3 nucleotides read TGTGCCAGCACCCCCAGTGGCAGGCCCTATAGCAATCAGCCCCAGCATTTT. It codes for CASTPSGRPYSNQPQHF. The J gene is TRBJ1-5, the V gene TRBV27, with D uncertain. The germline V gene encodes CDR1 MNHEY and CDR2 SMNVEV (reference sequence). This CDR3 comprises 17 residues. Trimming left V 7 bases short and J 0 bases short, with 19 bases between.

The chain carries TRBV7-9 and TRBJ1-1; TRBD1 matches 11 bases. The V and J ends lost 6 bases and 4 bases, in that order; junction bases with no gene match: 10. Looked up from germline, CDR1 is SEHNR and CDR2 is FQNEAQ (reference sequence). The CDR3 is 16 amino acids. CDR3 in amino acids: CASSARTGGAGTEAFF. In DNA, the CDR3 is TGTGCCAGCAGTGCACGGACAGGGGGCGCGGGCACTGAAGCTTTCTTT. The full variable domain, with the rest looked up from reference TRBV7-9 and TRBJ1-1, is DTGVSQNPRHKITKRGQNVTFRCDPISEHNRLYWYRQTLGQGPEFLTYFQNEAQLEKSRLLSDRFSAERPKGSFSTLEIQRTEQGDSAMYLCASSARTGGAGTEAFFGQGTRLTVV.